This TCR beta chain was identified during a study of read filtering for tumor transcriptome and immune sequencing. This library used around 0.4 ug RNA and molecular barcoded adaptors spanning alpha/delta and beta/gamma chains. A single record per CDR3 protein comes from TCRdb applying MiXCR to the reads. Here the sample spans some 46,000 distinct CDR3 sequences, about 20% being singletons. This CDR3 comprises 15 residues. Germline V CDR1 and CDR2: SGHTA, FQGNSA. The V end lost 1 base, the J end lost 6 bases, and 13 bases lay between the germline ends. This clonotype originated in a donor aged 40 or over with multiple myeloma. Sequences were obtained from a population of CD138-negative cells sorted from bone marrow. The chain employs TRBV7-2 and TRBJ1-5, with D possibly TRBD1 on 6 matching bases. The chain's CDR3 is CASSLDTGYGQPQHF. The DNA for the CDR3 is TGTGCCAGCAGCTTAGATACAGGGTACGGTCAGCCCCAGCATTTT.